This T cell receptor beta chain originates from a study of human T cells and chemical hapten exposure. This clonotype was counted only a few times. The antigen is unknown. Time point in this sample: pre-sensitization, week 0. The treatment is: therapeutic diphenylcyclopropenone sensitization with weekly scalp DPC. Broader study findings: In the PT1 data, expanded TCR counts showed a positive correlation with patch test score. DPC sensitization did not alter TCRs above 1 in 1000 frequency.

Single cDNA molecules in the library carried unique molecular identifiers attached during preparation. TCRdb reprocessed the RACE reads via MiXCR and lists one record per CDR3 protein. The sample carries 200,000 to 300,000 distinct CDR3 sequences, more than 6.5% recorded once. After removal of 7 bases from V and 5 bases from J, the junction contained 9 bases not matched to a gene. In germline, CDR1 is SQVTM, CDR2 ANQGSEA. The CDR3 sequence is 13 residues long. The source is a woman between 35 and 50 years old with alopecia areata. Some clones in this sample may be carry-over from other donors' samples. Sequenced here: whole blood, sampled in connection with sensitization to the hapten diphenylcyclopropenone (DPC). The gene calls are TRBV29-1 and TRBJ1-1; 8 bases map to TRBD1. The CDR3 DNA reads as TGCAGCGCCGTTCAGGGGGCGGTGACTGAAGCTTTCTTT. Its protein is CSAVQGAVTEAFF.